The 18 T cell receptor beta chains below all came from one sample that was sequenced in a study of blood T cell repertoires in COVID-19 (TCRdb year 2020). The library came from the immunoSEQ multiplex PCR assay. Drawn from immuneACCESS, this table holds only the in-frame rearrangements with V and J called that TCRdb kept. Clones are partly lost; checked studies trace under half to an unresolved V gene and leave the rest unexplained. The sample has roughly 150,000 clones on record, about three quarters of them singletons. The ten top clones hold roughly 2.8% of the sample. The sample consisted of peripheral blood. The receptors were sampled from a man between 65 and 85 years old with acute or convalescent COVID-19.

The chain combines TRBV28 with TRBJ1-5; 10 bases fit TRBD1. CDR3 length: 20 residues. Germline CDR1 is MDHEN and CDR2 is SYDVKM. V lost 4 bases and J lost 4; bases outside the gene matches: 19. The CDR3, as DNA: TGTGCCAGCAGTTACCGGGACAGGGGCCGGGGGAGACTGTGGAATCAGCCCCAGCATTTT. Encoded protein: CASSYRDRGRGRLWNQPQHF.

This clone was observed a few times. This chain uses TRBV5-1 with TRBJ2-5; 10 nucleotides match TRBD2. This CDR3 is 18 amino acids long. After removal of 1 base from V and 4 bases from J, the junction contained 13 bases not matched to a gene. Germline assignment: CDR1 SGHRS and CDR2 YFSETQ. CDR3 sequence: CASSLRSSGGPGSETQYF. The CDR3 DNA follows: TGCGCCAGCAGCTTGAGATCTAGCGGGGGCCCAGGTTCAGAGACCCAGTACTTC.

This CDR3 is CASSPRGQDEQYF. For the CDR3, the DNA is TGTGCCAGCAGCCCTAGGGGACAGGACGAGCAGTACTTC. The gene calls are TRBV7-9 and TRBJ2-7; 8 nucleotides align to TRBD1. J was trimmed by 5 bases and V by 5 bases; bases with no gene match: 5. There are 13 residues in the CDR3. Germline V gives CDR1 SEHNR, CDR2 FQNEAQ (reference sequence).

The rearrangement joins TRBV12-3 or TRBV12-4 to TRBJ1-1; the match to TRBD1 covers 7 bases. This CDR3 is 11 amino acids long. The V segment lost 6 bases and the J segment 8 bases; nucleotides outside the gene matches: 3. The CDR3 nucleotides are TGTGCCAGCAGGGACAGGCAAGAAGCTTTCTTT. Translation: CASRDRQEAFF.

This clone was found a few times. The J gene is TRBJ1-2, the V gene TRBV5-1; no definite D call. Germline V gene sequence: CDR1 SGHRS, CDR2 YFSETQ. This CDR3 region has 13 residues. The ends were cut back, 5 bases at V and 6 bases at J, with 14 bases in the middle. CDR3 DNA sequence: TGCGCCAGCAGTATCGGGAATCAGGATGGCTACACCTTC. Its translation is CASSIGNQDGYTF.

This clone showed up just a few times. The CDR3 reads CASSRTGGGNQPQHF. The DNA of the CDR3 is TGTGCCAGCAGCCGTACAGGTGGAGGGAATCAGCCCCAGCATTTT. The V call is TRBV7-3, the J call TRBJ1-5; tentative D call: TRBD1 (5 bases). V shed 5 bases and J shed 4 bases, with 15 bases lying between them. Germline lookup yields CDR1 SGHTA and CDR2 FQGTGA. CDR3 size: 15 residues. The full variable domain, in which reference TRBV7-3 and TRBJ1-5 provide the parts outside the CDR3, is GAGVSQTPSNKVTEKGKYVELRCDPISGHTALYWYRQSLGQGPEFLIYFQGTGAADDSGLPNDRFFAVRPEGSVSTLKIQRTERGDSAVYLCASSRTGGGNQPQHFGDGTRLSIL.

J is TRBJ2-5 and V is TRBV5-1; 8 positions agree with TRBD2. The germline CDR1 and CDR2 sequences are SGHRS and YFSETQ. Unmatched junction bases numbered 2, after V lost 0 bases and J lost 4 bases. The CDR3 runs to 14 residues. The CDR3 is CASSLAGGAETQYF. The CDR3 DNA follows: TGCGCCAGCAGCTTGGCCGGGGGGGCAGAGACCCAGTACTTC.

This chain connects TRBV28 to TRBJ2-1, with D possibly TRBD1 on 7 matching bases. This CDR3 region has 14 residues. Trimming took off 2 bases at V and 6 bases at J, with 11 bases between the two ends. CDR1 MDHEN and CDR2 SYDVKM come from the germline V gene. CDR3 in DNA: TGTGCCAGCAGTTTAAACAGGGGAGGCAATGAGCAGTTCTTC. Amino acid sequence: CASSLNRGGNEQFF.

A note on this clone: The same CDR3 arises from other DNA sequences in this sample as well. This sequence joins TRBV5-1 and TRBJ1-2; D perhaps matches TRBD1 (6 bases). This CDR3 is 13 amino acids long. V gave up 2 bases and J gave up 8 bases, with 13 bases separating them. Per the germline V gene, CDR1 is SGHRS and CDR2 is YFSETQ. CDR3 coding DNA: TGCGCCAGCAGCTTTCAGGGGATAGGCGGCTACACCTTC. Amino acids: CASSFQGIGGYTF.

This chain uses TRBV2 with TRBJ1-2; D perhaps matches TRBD1 (5 bases). The CDR3 covers 12 residues. Per the germline V gene, CDR1 is SNHLY and CDR2 is FYNNEI. V gave up 5 bases and J gave up 8 bases, with 12 bases separating them. In nucleotides, the CDR3 is TGTGCCAGCAGTCTGAGGGGAGGAGGCTACACCTTC. Protein: CASSLRGGGYTF.

The chain has TRBV11-3 and TRBJ2-2; 8 nucleotides agree with TRBD2. CDR1 is SGHNT and CDR2 is YENEEA in the germline V gene. The CDR3 totals 15 residues. Trimming cost V 3 bases and J 0 bases; bases outside gene matches: 0. The CDR3 region has the DNA TGTGCCAGCAGCTTTAGCGGGACGAACACCGGGGAGCTGTTTTTT. It translates to CASSFSGTNTGELFF.

This clone was counted a few times. The genes are TRBV6-1 and TRBJ2-2, with TRBD2 as a possible D gene (6 bases). Germline CDR1 and CDR2: MNHNS and SASEGT. Trimming took off 0 bases at V and 5 bases at J, with 10 bases between the two ends. CDR3 length: 15 amino acids. CDR3 loop: CASSEAGGKTGELFF. CDR3 nucleotide sequence: TGTGCCAGCAGTGAAGCGGGGGGAAAAACCGGGGAGCTGTTTTTT.

The rearrangement uses TRBV13 and TRBJ2-1; TRBD1 agrees at 11 bases. This CDR3 region has 15 residues. Germline trimming cut 5 bases from V and 7 bases from J; bases unmatched to any gene: 7. CDR1 and CDR2 (germline): PRHDT, FYEKMQ (reference sequence). The CDR3 spells CASSPSGTGGNEQFF. CDR3 DNA: TGTGCCAGCAGCCCCTCCGGGACAGGGGGGAATGAGCAGTTCTTC.

The CDR3 DNA reads TGTGCCAGCAGACACTACACAACTAGCACAGATACGCAGTATTTT. Translated: CASRHYTTSTDTQYF. The J gene is TRBJ2-3, the V gene TRBV11-2; D is undetermined. This CDR3 is built from 15 residues. Germline lookup yields CDR1 SGHAT and CDR2 FQNNGV. V gave up 6 bases and J gave up 0 bases, with 13 bases separating them.

The chain is built from TRBV27 and TRBJ2-1; tentative D call: TRBD2 (5 bases). The CDR3 sequence is 13 residues long. CDR1 is MNHEY, CDR2 SMNVEV, per germline (reference sequence). Trimming stripped 2 bases from V and 7 bases from J, with 9 bases between. The CDR3 bases are TGTGCCAGCAGTTTAGATCGGGGAAATGAGCAGTTCTTC. Protein product: CASSLDRGNEQFF.

The J gene is TRBJ1-6, the V gene TRBV3-1 (or the pseudogene TRBV3-2); D perhaps matches TRBD1 (5 bases). V was pared by 0 bases and J by 6 bases, with 9 bases between. The germline V gene encodes CDR1 LGHDT and CDR2 YNNKEL (reference sequence). The CDR3 length is 15 residues. Written as DNA, the CDR3 is TGTGCCAGCAGCCAAGAAGGGGTCCTTAATTCACCCCTCCACTTT. Encoded protein: CASSQEGVLNSPLHF.

This clone has just a few counts. The chain links TRBV13 to TRBJ2-1; TRBD1 might be the D (5 bases). Germline V gene sequence: CDR1 PRHDT, CDR2 FYEKMQ (reference sequence). The length of the CDR3 is 14 residues. V was shortened by 2 bases and J by 5 bases, with 10 bases between the two germline ends. CDR3 nucleotides: TGTGCCAGCAGCTTATCAGGGTTTAACAATGAGCAGTTCTTC. It yields the protein CASSLSGFNNEQFF.

In its sample, this clone was seen a few times. The chain is built from TRBV10-2 and TRBJ1-5; D unclear. Deletions cut 6 bases from V and 3 bases from J, with 15 bases between. Per the germline V gene, CDR1 is WSHSY and CDR2 is SAAADI. CDR3 length: 15 residues. Here the CDR3 DNA reads TGCGCCAGCAGGGAGACCCAGGAACTCAATCAGCCCCAGCATTTT. Its translation: CASRETQELNQPQHF.